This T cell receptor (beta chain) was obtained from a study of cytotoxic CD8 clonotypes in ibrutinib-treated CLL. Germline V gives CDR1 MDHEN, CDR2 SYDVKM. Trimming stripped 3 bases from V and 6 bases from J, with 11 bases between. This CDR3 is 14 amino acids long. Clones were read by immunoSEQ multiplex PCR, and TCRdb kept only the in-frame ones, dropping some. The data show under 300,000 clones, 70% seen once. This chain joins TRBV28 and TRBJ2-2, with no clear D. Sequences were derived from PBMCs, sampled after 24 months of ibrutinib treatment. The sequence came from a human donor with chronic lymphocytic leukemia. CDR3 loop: CASSLTALSGELFF. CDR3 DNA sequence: TGTGCCAGCAGTTTGACGGCACTGTCCGGGGAGCTGTTTTTT.